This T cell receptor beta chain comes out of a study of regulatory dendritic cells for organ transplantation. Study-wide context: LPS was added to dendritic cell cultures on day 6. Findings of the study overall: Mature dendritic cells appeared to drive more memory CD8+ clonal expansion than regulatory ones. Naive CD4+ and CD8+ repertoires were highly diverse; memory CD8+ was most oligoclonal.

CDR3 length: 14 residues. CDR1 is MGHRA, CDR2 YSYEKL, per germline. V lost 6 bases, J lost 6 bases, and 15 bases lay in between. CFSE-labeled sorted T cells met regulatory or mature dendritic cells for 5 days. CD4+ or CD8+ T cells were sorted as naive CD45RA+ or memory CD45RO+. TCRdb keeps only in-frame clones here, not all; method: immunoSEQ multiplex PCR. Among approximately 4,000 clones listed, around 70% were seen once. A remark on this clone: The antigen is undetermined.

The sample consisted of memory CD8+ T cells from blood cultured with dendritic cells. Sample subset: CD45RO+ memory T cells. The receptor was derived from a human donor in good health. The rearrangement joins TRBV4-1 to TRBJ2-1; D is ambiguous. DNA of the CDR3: TGCGCCAGCAGTCCCATCTCTCTTGGCAATGAGCAGTTCTTC. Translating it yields CASSPISLGNEQFF.